This TCR beta chain was sequenced in a study of Graves' ophthalmopathy and Graves' hyperthyroidism. RNA transcripts yielded amplified TCR beta CDR3 regions. In the first round, RT-PCR was carried out with HTBI primers, and a multiplex PCR formed the second round. MiXCR, applied by TCRdb to the multiplex PCR reads, yields one record per CDR3 protein. The sample includes hundreds of thousands of distinct CDR3 sequences, approximately 21% seen only once; the top ten take around 3.2%. This clonotype has a count of ten or more. The CDR3 is 17 amino acids. Germline V lookup: CDR1 LNHNV, CDR2 YYDKDF (reference sequence). Trimming removed 3 bases from V and 0 bases from J, with 18 bases in between. The stable label applied to hyperthyroidism with no ophthalmopathy within 18 months of follow-up. The diagnostic workup employed clinical symptoms, serum thyroxine, TRAb, thyroid ultrasound and orbital computed tomography.

The chain combines TRBV15 with TRBJ2-7; tentative D call: TRBD2 (5 bases). The clonotype originates from a woman aged 18-29 years with stable Graves' hyperthyroidism. The sequencing input was peripheral blood. CDR3 region: CATSSPPRGGDSYEQYF. In nucleotides, the CDR3 is TGTGCCACCAGCAGCCCACCCCGGGGTGGGGACTCCTACGAGCAGTACTTC. Drawing the rest from reference TRBV15 and TRBJ2-7, the complete variable domain is DAMVIQNPRYQVTQFGKPVTLSCSQTLNHNVMYWYQQKSSQAPKLLFHYYDKDFNNEADTPDNFQSRRPNTSFCFLDIRSPGLGDTAMYLCATSSPPRGGDSYEQYFGPGTRLTVT.